This TCR beta chain was recovered during a study of blood T cell repertoires in COVID-19. J gave up 5 bases and V 0 bases, and 8 bases lay outside the gene matches. The germline CDR1 and CDR2 sequences are SGHNT and YYREEE (reference sequence). The CDR3 has 16 residues. Sequencing was performed with immunoSEQ multiplex PCR; in TCRdb, only in-frame clones are kept and a portion is missing. The sample holds a few hundred thousand clones, 65% to 90% seen once. There are a few counts of this clone. Material: peripheral blood. V and J are TRBV5-4 and TRBJ1-2, with 9 bases identical to TRBD1. This TCR was sampled from a man aged 50 or older with active or convalescent COVID-19. Here the CDR3 DNA reads TGTGCCAGCAGCTTGGGGGACAGGGAACAAGTGTATGGCTACACCTTC. It yields the protein CASSLGDREQVYGYTF.